The 15 T cell receptor beta chains below were found in one sample sequenced in a study of blood T cell repertoires in COVID-19. Profiling relied on immunoSEQ multiplex PCR, and the TCRdb table lists in-frame clones only, not all of them. The table shows some 150,000 clones, with roughly 80% occurring only once. Sequenced material: peripheral blood. Receptor source: a woman aged 65 to 85 with acute or convalescent COVID-19.

This clone was seen only a few times. The V call is TRBV13, the J call TRBJ2-5, with D possibly matching TRBD1 (5 bases). This CDR3 is built from 15 residues. Trimming left V 4 bases short and J 4 bases short, with 16 bases between. Germline-derived CDR1 and CDR2 are PRHDT and FYEKMQ (reference sequence). The CDR3 here is CASSSLAGLSETQYF. The CDR3 DNA reads TGTGCCAGCAGCTCCTTGGCAGGGCTCTCAGAGACCCAGTACTTC.

The chain recombines TRBV2 with TRBJ1-1; the D gene is possibly TRBD1 (5 bases). Per the germline V gene, CDR1 is SNHLY and CDR2 is FYNNEI. This CDR3 spans 13 amino acids. Trimming took 4 bases from V and 0 from J, leaving 6 bases between them. The chain's CDR3 is CASSGQMNTEAFF. For the CDR3, the DNA is TGTGCCAGCAGTGGACAGATGAACACTGAAGCTTTCTTT.

The chain has TRBV11-2 and TRBJ1-2, with 8 positions matching TRBD1. The CDR3 runs to 16 residues. Per the germline V gene, CDR1 is SGHAT and CDR2 is FQNNGV. J gave up 7 bases and V 1 base, and 11 bases lay outside the gene matches. In DNA, the CDR3 is TGTGCCAGCAGCTTAGGCCTTAACCAGGGGGCTGGTGGCTACACCTTC. It encodes CASSLGLNQGAGGYTF.

About this clone itself: The identical CDR3 is also encoded by other nucleotide sequences in the sample. The rearrangement links TRBV7-6 to TRBJ2-7; D not certain. Trimming shortened V by 5 bases and J by 0 bases, and 11 bases separated the two germline ends. Germline V gene data show CDR1 as SGHVS and CDR2 as FNYEAQ. This CDR3 is 14 amino acids long. For the CDR3, the DNA is TGTGCCAGCAGCCCGAGCCGAGGCTCCTACGAGCAGTACTTC. Amino acids: CASSPSRGSYEQYF.

This chain uses TRBV6-5 with TRBJ1-1; D is perhaps TRBD1 (6 bases). The CDR3 covers 14 residues. Germline CDR1 MNHEY, CDR2 SVGAGI. The V end was cut by 6 bases, the J end by 1 base, with 12 bases between. DNA for the CDR3: TGTGCCAGCAGGTACAAACAGGGGAACACTGAAGCTTTCTTT. Translation gives CASRYKQGNTEAFF.

The rearrangement joins TRBV2 to TRBJ1-3, with D possibly being TRBD1 (6 bases). The CDR3 is made up of 15 amino acids. The germline V and J ends were trimmed by 2 bases and 2 bases, with 10 bases remaining between them. Germline lookup yields CDR1 SNHLY and CDR2 FYNNEI. As DNA, the CDR3 is TGTGCCAGCAGTGAACTCAGGGGAGCTGGAAACACCATATATTTT. This codes for CASSELRGAGNTIYF.

The chain couples TRBV18 to TRBJ1-3; D is unresolved. The CDR3 is 16 residues long. The V gene's germline CDR1 is KGHSH and CDR2 LQKENI. V lost 2 bases and J 0 bases, leaving 11 bases between the germline ends. CDR3 in amino acids: CASSPEIRSSGNTIYF. Here the CDR3 DNA reads TGTGCCAGCTCACCAGAAATTCGGTCCTCTGGAAACACCATATATTTT.

The genes are TRBV6-5 and TRBJ1-6, with unresolved D. The germline V gene has CDR1 MNHEY and CDR2 SVGAGI. The germline V and J ends were trimmed by 7 bases and 5 bases, with 15 bases remaining between them. The CDR3 runs 15 residues. CDR3 sequence reads: CASTPSFRDNSPLHF. In DNA, the CDR3 is TGTGCCAGCACCCCCAGTTTTCGGGATAATTCACCCCTCCACTTT.

This chain uses TRBV12-3 or TRBV12-4 with TRBJ2-3; no firm D call. Trimming left V 5 bases short and J 3 bases short, with 3 bases between. The CDR3 length is 11 residues. The CDR3 protein is CASSPTDTQYF. CDR3 in DNA: TGTGCCAGCAGTCCGACAGATACGCAGTATTTT.

The chain has TRBV9 and TRBJ2-1, with 8 bases that match TRBD2. From germline, CDR1 is SGDLS and CDR2 YYNGEE. This CDR3 is built from 14 residues. Losses at the gene ends were 2 bases for V and 7 bases for J; bases not matched to a gene: 5. The CDR3 is CASSVSGALNEQFF. The CDR3 DNA reads TGTGCCAGCAGCGTTAGCGGGGCCCTTAATGAGCAGTTCTTC.

This chain uses TRBV9 with TRBJ2-7; tentative D call: TRBD1 (6 bases). The CDR3 runs to 12 residues. The V gene's germline CDR1 is SGDLS and CDR2 YYNGEE. Trimming took off 6 bases at V and 1 base at J, with 8 bases between the two ends. The CDR3 DNA follows: TGTGCCAGCAAAACAGGGTCCTACGAGCAGTACTTC. Translating it yields CASKTGSYEQYF.

This chain links TRBV6-5 with TRBJ2-3; 8 bases fit TRBD2. The junction had 4 bases not matched to a gene; V was cut back by 0 bases and J by 2 bases. The CDR3 sequence is 16 residues long. Germline CDR1 reads MNHEY; CDR2 reads SVGAGI. CDR3 amino acids: CASSYSAGGFTDTQYF. In nucleotides, the CDR3 is TGTGCCAGCAGTTACTCCGCGGGAGGCTTCACAGATACGCAGTATTTT.

V usage is TRBV29-1 and J usage is TRBJ2-7; 7 bases are shared with TRBD2. This CDR3 contains 12 residues. The junction had 2 bases not matched to a gene; V was cut back by 6 bases and J by 0 bases. From germline, CDR1 is SQVTM and CDR2 ANQGSEA. CDR3 in DNA: TGCAGCGTCGGACTAGGCTCCTACGAGCAGTACTTC. Amino acid sequence: CSVGLGSYEQYF.

The CDR3 DNA reads TGTGCCAGCAACATAGCGGGGGGGTTCCCCGGGGAGCTGTTTTTT. It translates to CASNIAGGFPGELFF. V and J are TRBV3-1 (or the pseudogene TRBV3-2) and TRBJ2-2, with 11 bases that match TRBD2. CDR3 size: 15 residues. With V trimmed by 7 bases and J by 6 bases, 7 bases remained unmatched. CDR1 is LGHDT and CDR2 is YNNKEL in the germline V gene (reference sequence).

Only a few counts were recorded for this clone. The chain is built from TRBV20-1 and TRBJ2-7; the D gene is possibly TRBD2 (7 bases). Trimming left V 3 bases short and J 5 bases short, with 26 bases between. Looked up from germline, CDR1 is DFQATT and CDR2 is SNEGSKA (reference sequence). The CDR3 runs to 17 residues. CDR3 DNA sequence: TGCAGTGCTAGTGGGGGGGGAGAGGACAGTATCCTTGACGAGCAGTACTTC. Translated: CSASGGGEDSILDEQYF.